These T cell receptor beta chains were read from a single sample in a study of T cell responses to AZD1222 COVID-19 vaccine. Data came from immunoSEQ multiplex PCR; TCRdb stores just in-frame clones and leaves some out. In the table there are 250,000 or so clones, 85% to 95% of which are singletons. The specimen was peripheral blood, collected on day 0 of AZD1222 vaccination. The receptors come from an adult in good health. Each CDR3 is given with its conserved first and last residue. The D gene is left open where the match is weak. Expanded clones are given a class, and other clones once, few, many or no size at all.

CDR3aa: CASSSDYQETQYF; CDR3nt: TGCGCCAGCAGCTCGGATTATCAAGAGACCCAGTACTTC; abundance: NA; v_gene: TRBV5-1; j_gene: TRBJ2-5; d_gene: NA
CDR3aa: CASTPRGRFTDTQYF; CDR3nt: TGTGCCAGCACCCCCCGCGGTAGATTCACAGATACGCAGTATTTT; abundance: NA; v_gene: TRBV28; j_gene: TRBJ2-3; d_gene: NA
CDR3aa: CASSVSSGYNEQFF; CDR3nt: TGTGCCAGCAGCGTGTCTAGCGGATACAATGAGCAGTTCTTC; abundance: NA; v_gene: TRBV9; j_gene: TRBJ2-1; d_gene: TRBD2
CDR3aa: CAIRGPLRNEQFF; CDR3nt: TGTGCCATCAGGGGCCCCCTAAGGAATGAGCAGTTCTTC; abundance: NA; v_gene: TRBV28; j_gene: TRBJ2-1; d_gene: NA
CDR3aa: CASSLSRDRGNEQYF; CDR3nt: TGTGCCAGCAGTTTATCCCGGGACAGGGGAAACGAGCAGTACTTC; abundance: NA; v_gene: TRBV27; j_gene: TRBJ2-7; d_gene: TRBD1
CDR3aa: CASSHDRGNGYTF; CDR3nt: TGTGCCAGCAGTCATGACAGGGGCAATGGCTACACCTTC; abundance: NA; v_gene: TRBV3-1/TRBV3-2; j_gene: TRBJ1-2; d_gene: TRBD1
CDR3aa: CSASRTARQPQHF; CDR3nt: TGCAGTGCTAGTCGGACAGCGAGACAGCCCCAGCATTTT; abundance: NA; v_gene: TRBV20-1; j_gene: TRBJ1-5; d_gene: NA
CDR3aa: CASTNGGLAGGSSYEQYF; CDR3nt: TGTGCCAGCACCAATGGGGGACTAGCGGGAGGGTCCTCCTACGAGCAGTACTTC; abundance: NA; v_gene: TRBV28; j_gene: TRBJ2-7; d_gene: TRBD2
CDR3aa: CASRSSVNSGNTIYF; CDR3nt: TGTGCCAGCAGGTCATCCGTGAACTCTGGAAACACCATATATTTT; abundance: NA; v_gene: TRBV28; j_gene: TRBJ1-3; d_gene: NA
CDR3aa: CASSKAVSGGNEQFF; CDR3nt: TGTGCCAGCAGCAAAGCTGTCTCGGGAGGAAATGAGCAGTTCTTC; abundance: NA; v_gene: TRBV21-1; j_gene: TRBJ2-1; d_gene: NA
CDR3aa: CASSPGLDNSPLHF; CDR3nt: TGTGCCAGCAGCCCAGGGTTGGATAATTCACCCCTCCACTTT; abundance: NA; v_gene: TRBV6-5; j_gene: TRBJ1-6; d_gene: NA
CDR3aa: CASSQEQDQPQHF; CDR3nt: TGTGCCAGCAGTCAGGAGCAGGATCAGCCCCAGCATTTT; abundance: NA; v_gene: TRBV6-4; j_gene: TRBJ1-5; d_gene: NA
CDR3aa: CATQTGANTGELFF; CDR3nt: TGTGCCACCCAGACAGGGGCGAACACCGGGGAGCTGTTTTTT; abundance: NA; v_gene: TRBV15; j_gene: TRBJ2-2; d_gene: TRBD1
CDR3aa: CASSYSGLYYEQYF; CDR3nt: TGTGCCAGCAGTTACTCGGGGCTATACTACGAGCAGTACTTC; abundance: NA; v_gene: TRBV6-6; j_gene: TRBJ2-7; d_gene: NA
CDR3aa: CASRRQTNTEAFF; CDR3nt: TGCGCCAGCCGGAGGCAGACGAACACTGAAGCTTTCTTT; abundance: NA; v_gene: TRBV5-1; j_gene: TRBJ1-1; d_gene: NA
CDR3aa: CSVGPGGQETQYF; CDR3nt: TGCAGCGTAGGCCCCGGAGGCCAAGAGACCCAGTACTTC; abundance: NA; v_gene: TRBV29-1; j_gene: TRBJ2-5; d_gene: NA
CDR3aa: CASSRREGDNSPLHF; CDR3nt: TGCGCCAGCAGCCGAAGAGAGGGCGATAATTCACCCCTCCACTTT; abundance: NA; v_gene: TRBV4-1; j_gene: TRBJ1-6; d_gene: NA
CDR3aa: CAISEGQSNQPQHF; CDR3nt: TGTGCCATCAGTGAGGGACAGAGTAATCAGCCCCAGCATTTT; abundance: NA; v_gene: TRBV10-3; j_gene: TRBJ1-5; d_gene: NA
CDR3aa: CASSLARGSSYEQYF; CDR3nt: TGTGCCAGCAGCTTAGCCAGGGGGAGCTCCTACGAGCAGTACTTC; abundance: NA; v_gene: TRBV7-8; j_gene: TRBJ2-7; d_gene: TRBD1
CDR3aa: CASSLRGGNNSPLHF; CDR3nt: TGTGCCAGCAGCTTGCGCGGGGGTAATAATTCACCCCTCCACTTT; abundance: NA; v_gene: TRBV5-6; j_gene: TRBJ1-6; d_gene: NA
CDR3aa: CATSDPRSSGNTIYF; CDR3nt: TGTGCCACCAGTGATCCTCGGAGCTCTGGAAACACCATATATTTT; abundance: NA; v_gene: TRBV24-1; j_gene: TRBJ1-3; d_gene: NA
CDR3aa: CATSDPGQGETEAFF; CDR3nt: TGTGCCACCAGTGATCCGGGACAGGGGGAAACTGAAGCTTTCTTT; abundance: NA; v_gene: TRBV24-1; j_gene: TRBJ1-1; d_gene: TRBD1
CDR3aa: CASSISRGAEQYF; CDR3nt: TGTGCCAGTAGTATTTCCCGGGGGGCCGAGCAGTACTTC; abundance: NA; v_gene: TRBV19; j_gene: TRBJ2-7; d_gene: NA
CDR3aa: CASSEGGGQGDTQYF; CDR3nt: TGTGCCAGCAGTGAGGGAGGGGGACAGGGGGATACGCAGTATTTT; abundance: NA; v_gene: TRBV25-1; j_gene: TRBJ2-3; d_gene: TRBD1
CDR3aa: CASSSRQNQPQHF; CDR3nt: TGTGCCAGCAGTTCCCGACAGAATCAGCCCCAGCATTTT; abundance: NA; v_gene: TRBV27; j_gene: TRBJ1-5; d_gene: NA
CDR3aa: CASSPSEGGGREKTQYF; CDR3nt: TGTGCCAGCAGCCCTTCCGAGGGAGGTGGCAGGGAAAAGACCCAGTACTTC; abundance: NA; v_gene: TRBV7-3; j_gene: TRBJ2-5; d_gene: NA
CDR3aa: CASSLRQGNTGELFF; CDR3nt: TGCGCCAGCAGCTTGAGACAGGGGAACACCGGGGAGCTGTTTTTT; abundance: NA; v_gene: TRBV5-1; j_gene: TRBJ2-2; d_gene: TRBD1
CDR3aa: CASNRAPNSYEQYF; CDR3nt: TGCGCCAGTAATCGGGCACCAAACTCCTACGAGCAGTACTTC; abundance: NA; v_gene: TRBV5-1; j_gene: TRBJ2-7; d_gene: NA
CDR3aa: CASSLGTGFSEQYF; CDR3nt: TGTGCCAGCAGTTTGGGGACAGGGTTTTCTGAGCAGTACTTC; abundance: NA; v_gene: TRBV28; j_gene: TRBJ2-7; d_gene: TRBD1
CDR3aa: CASSPGLAGGAYNEQFF; CDR3nt: TGTGCCAGCAGCCCGGGACTAGCGGGAGGGGCCTACAATGAGCAGTTCTTC; abundance: once; v_gene: TRBV11-2; j_gene: TRBJ2-1; d_gene: TRBD2
CDR3aa: CASSTDRVEETQYF; CDR3nt: TGTGCCAGTAGTACCGACAGGGTTGAGGAGACCCAGTACTTC; abundance: once; v_gene: TRBV19; j_gene: TRBJ2-5; d_gene: TRBD1
CDR3aa: CASTESGGRQPQHF; CDR3nt: TGTGCCAGCACTGAATCTGGGGGCCGGCAGCCCCAGCATTTT; abundance: NA; v_gene: TRBV28; j_gene: TRBJ1-5; d_gene: NA
CDR3aa: CASSAYAGVDYGYTF; CDR3nt: TGTGCCAGCAGCGCATACGCCGGGGTCGACTATGGCTACACCTTC; abundance: NA; v_gene: TRBV7-9; j_gene: TRBJ1-2; d_gene: NA
CDR3aa: CASSFFSGVTDTQYF; CDR3nt: TGTGCCAGCAGCTTCTTTAGCGGGGTAACAGATACGCAGTATTTT; abundance: NA; v_gene: TRBV11-2; j_gene: TRBJ2-3; d_gene: TRBD2
CDR3aa: CASSVTMRDEQYF; CDR3nt: TGTGCCAGCAGCGTAACCATGAGGGACGAGCAGTACTTC; abundance: NA; v_gene: TRBV9; j_gene: TRBJ2-7; d_gene: NA
CDR3aa: CASSPSGTPYEQYF; CDR3nt: TGTGCCAGCTCACCAAGCGGGACGCCGTACGAGCAGTACTTC; abundance: NA; v_gene: TRBV18; j_gene: TRBJ2-7; d_gene: TRBD2
CDR3aa: CASTGTSSYEQYF; CDR3nt: TGCGCCAGCACGGGGACTAGCTCCTACGAGCAGTACTTC; abundance: NA; v_gene: TRBV5-1; j_gene: TRBJ2-7; d_gene: TRBD2
CDR3aa: CASSPRRTGNNYGYTF; CDR3nt: TGTGCCAGCAGCCCCCGTCGGACAGGGAATAACTATGGCTACACCTTC; abundance: NA; v_gene: TRBV13; j_gene: TRBJ1-2; d_gene: TRBD1
CDR3aa: CATRTGTNSGNTIYF; CDR3nt: TGTGCCACCAGGACAGGGACCAACTCTGGAAACACCATATATTTT; abundance: NA; v_gene: TRBV10-3; j_gene: TRBJ1-3; d_gene: TRBD1
CDR3aa: CASSIREKLFF; CDR3nt: TGTGCCAGTAGTATTCGGGAAAAACTGTTTTTT; abundance: NA; v_gene: TRBV19; j_gene: TRBJ1-4; d_gene: NA
CDR3aa: CASSPGGTYEQYF; CDR3nt: TGTGCCAGCAGTCCTGGGGGCACCTACGAGCAGTACTTC; abundance: NA; v_gene: TRBV28; j_gene: TRBJ2-7; d_gene: NA
CDR3aa: CAISDGRGRANEQFF; CDR3nt: TGTGCCATCAGTGACGGCAGGGGGCGTGCGAATGAGCAGTTCTTC; abundance: NA; v_gene: TRBV10-3; j_gene: TRBJ2-1; d_gene: TRBD1
CDR3aa: CASSEAARGVLMTPQHF; CDR3nt: TGTGCCAGCAGTGAAGCGGCGAGGGGGGTTTTGATGACTCCCCAGCATTTT; abundance: NA; v_gene: TRBV2; j_gene: TRBJ1-5; d_gene: NA
CDR3aa: CASSVTPGRYNEQFF; CDR3nt: TGTGCCAGCAGCGTAACTCCAGGGAGGTACAATGAGCAGTTCTTC; abundance: NA; v_gene: TRBV9; j_gene: TRBJ2-1; d_gene: NA
CDR3aa: CASSGADHGEFF; CDR3nt: TGTGCCAGCAGTGGGGCGGACCACGGGGAGTTCTTC; abundance: once; v_gene: TRBV2; j_gene: TRBJ2-1; d_gene: NA
CDR3aa: CASIRNQGAREQYF; CDR3nt: TGTGCCAGCATACGGAACCAGGGGGCAAGGGAGCAGTACTTC; abundance: NA; v_gene: TRBV28; j_gene: TRBJ2-7; d_gene: TRBD1
CDR3aa: CATGAQGARTEAFF; CDR3nt: TGTGCCACCGGGGCTCAGGGGGCGAGGACTGAAGCTTTCTTT; abundance: NA; v_gene: TRBV6-5; j_gene: TRBJ1-1; d_gene: TRBD1